A single sample gave rise to the 12 T cell receptor beta chains below, sequenced in a study of cytomegalovirus exposure and HLA in healthy donors. Method: immunoSEQ multiplex PCR; TCRdb's copy keeps in-frame clones and lacks some. The sample contains around 80,000 clones, 90% to 95% of which appear only once. Material for sequencing was PBMCs. These receptors came from a young woman in good health and CMV-seronegative.

V usage is TRBV2 and J usage is TRBJ2-2; 7 positions match TRBD2. Germline values: CDR1 SNHLY, CDR2 FYNNEI. The CDR3 runs to 15 residues. The V gene end was trimmed by 4 bases and the J gene end by 0 bases; junction bases not matched to a gene: 2. The CDR3 region is CASSVGTTNTGELFF. CDR3 coding DNA: TGTGCCAGCAGTGTCGGGACTACGAACACCGGGGAGCTGTTTTTT.

The rearrangement uses TRBV21-1 and TRBJ2-7; the table gives TRBD2 as D, unverified against the DNA. TRBV21-1 counts as a pseudogene. The CDR3 runs 16 residues. In nucleotides, the CDR3 is TGTGCCAGCAGCAAAGTAGAGGGCGCCCCTTCCTACGAGCAGTACTTC. Protein: CASSKVEGAPSYEQYF.

This clone was recorded only once. The V call is TRBV5-1, the J call TRBJ2-5, with 10 nucleotides matching TRBD1. V gave up 3 bases and J gave up 4 bases; unmatched junction bases: 6. From germline, CDR1 is SGHRS and CDR2 YFSETQ. CDR3 length: 15 amino acids. The CDR3 is CASSWTGTGVETQYF. CDR3 nucleotides: TGCGCCAGCAGCTGGACCGGGACAGGGGTAGAGACCCAGTACTTC.

V usage is TRBV5-1 and J usage is TRBJ2-7; D is unresolved. The CDR3 runs 14 residues. Trimming removed 2 bases at V and 1 base at J, with 10 bases between. The germline gives CDR1 SGHRS, CDR2 YFSETQ. The CDR3: CASSFLDASYEQYF. CDR3 coding DNA: TGCGCCAGCAGCTTCCTAGATGCTTCCTACGAGCAGTACTTC.

The rearrangement joins TRBV9 to TRBJ2-3; D might be TRBD2 (5 bases). CDR1 and CDR2 (germline): SGDLS, YYNGEE. The CDR3 extends over 15 amino acids. V dropped 4 bases and J dropped 3 bases, with 15 bases sitting between them. The CDR3 nucleotides are TGTGCCAGCAGCACAACCCCACTAGAAACAGATACGCAGTATTTT. Protein sequence: CASSTTPLETDTQYF. Drawing the rest from reference TRBV9 and TRBJ2-3, the complete variable domain is DSGVTQTPKHLITATGQRVTLRCSPRSGDLSVYWYQQSLDQGLQFLIQYYNGEERAKGNILERFSAQQFPDLHSELNLSSLELGDSALYFCASSTTPLETDTQYFGPGTRLTVL.

The rearrangement links TRBV12-2 to TRBJ2-7; the table's D call, TRBD2, has no DNA check behind it. TRBV12-2 counts as a pseudogene. The CDR3 has 13 residues. The chain's CDR3 is CASRLVCRGEQYF. The CDR3 coding sequence is TGTGCAAGTCGCTTAGTTTGCCGCGGCGAGCAGTACTTC.

The chain is built from TRBV11-2 and TRBJ1-1, with 7 bases identical to TRBD1. The CDR3 has 16 residues. Trimming removed 5 bases from V and 1 base from J; junction bases left unmatched: 10. Germline CDR1 is SGHAT and CDR2 is FQNNGV. The CDR3 region is CASSPLHRDRNTEAFF. DNA for the CDR3: TGTGCCAGCAGCCCCCTACACCGGGACAGGAACACTGAAGCTTTCTTT.

J is TRBJ2-1 and V is TRBV4-3, with 9 nucleotides matching TRBD1. The length of the CDR3 is 15 residues. The V and J ends lost 4 bases and 7 bases, in that order; junction bases with no gene match: 8. Looked up from germline, CDR1 is LGHNA and CDR2 is YSLEER. The CDR3 protein is CASSLTSTGGNEQFF. The CDR3 DNA reads TGCGCCAGCAGCCTAACGTCGACAGGGGGAAATGAGCAGTTCTTC.

V and J are TRBV7-2 and TRBJ2-5; the match to TRBD1 covers 9 bases. This CDR3 has 16 residues. CDR1 is SGHTA and CDR2 is FQGNSA in the germline V gene. The trim removed 4 bases at V and 5 bases at J, leaving 11 bases unmatched. CDR3 coding DNA: TGTGCCAGCAGCTACGACGGGACAGGGTCGAGGGAGACCCAGTACTTC. Its translation is CASSYDGTGSRETQYF.

J is TRBJ1-5 and V is TRBV19; D is ambiguous. This CDR3 comprises 16 residues. Germline assignment: CDR1 LNHDA and CDR2 SQIVND (reference sequence). Trimming removed 1 base from V and 5 bases from J, with 15 bases in between. The CDR3: CASSIAHSQDYQPQHF. CDR3 nucleotide sequence: TGTGCCAGTAGTATAGCACACAGTCAGGATTATCAGCCCCAGCATTTT.

By its share, this clone is medium-sized. The chain carries TRBV10-3 and TRBJ1-2; no firm D call. The ends were cut back, 5 bases at V and 4 bases at J, with 11 bases in the middle. The CDR3 length is 13 residues. Germline CDR1 and CDR2: ENHRY and SYGVKD. CDR3 nucleotide sequence: TGTGCCATCAGTACGAGGGAGGGCTATGGCTACACCTTC. The encoded protein is CAISTREGYGYTF.

CDR3 DNA sequence: TGTGCCAGCAGTTCGACAGGGACGGACAATCAGCCCCAGCATTTT. Residues: CASSSTGTDNQPQHF. The chain links TRBV7-9 to TRBJ1-5; the match to TRBD1 covers 7 bases. Germline V gives CDR1 SEHNR, CDR2 FQNEAQ (reference sequence). V trimming: 6 bases; J trimming: 3 bases; junction bases outside the gene matches: 8. This CDR3 spans 15 amino acids.